These T cell receptor beta chains were read from a single sample in a study of cytomegalovirus exposure and HLA in healthy donors. Clones were read by immunoSEQ multiplex PCR, and TCRdb kept only the in-frame ones, dropping some. The sample yields about 40,000 clones, of which the top ten take up 5% to 7.5%. Sequences were obtained from PBMCs. These receptor sequences come from a man aged 25 to 40 in good health and CMV-seronegative. CDR3s include the opening cysteine and the closing phenylalanine or tryptophan. Fields, in order: CDR3 DNA, CDR3 protein, V gene, D gene, J gene. D genes are given only for firm matches.

cdr3_nt: TGTGCTAGTGGTCAAGACAGGGCCTCGGATTTT
cdr3_aa: CASGQDRASDF
v_call: TRBV12-5
d_call: TRBD1
j_call: TRBJ1-3

cdr3_nt: TGTGCCAGCAGCTTAAAGGTTCTAGCGGGGGGTGATGAGCAGTTCTTC
cdr3_aa: CASSLKVLAGGDEQFF
v_call: TRBV7-3
d_call: TRBD2
j_call: TRBJ2-1

cdr3_nt: TGTGCCAGCAGCCAAGGGTCAGTGAATCAGCCCCAGCATTTT
cdr3_aa: CASSQGSVNQPQHF
v_call: TRBV14
d_call: -
j_call: TRBJ1-5

cdr3_nt: TGTGCCAGCAGCCCCGCCAGGGGAGAGACCCAGTACTTC
cdr3_aa: CASSPARGETQYF
v_call: TRBV4-2
d_call: -
j_call: TRBJ2-5

cdr3_nt: TGCGCCAGCAGCTTGGCCCCTAAGACTAGCGGGGGGTGGAATGAGCAGTTCTTC
cdr3_aa: CASSLAPKTSGGWNEQFF
v_call: TRBV5-1
d_call: TRBD2
j_call: TRBJ2-1

cdr3_nt: TGTGCCAGCAGCTCCACAACAGGGATCGGCTACACCTTC
cdr3_aa: CASSSTTGIGYTF
v_call: TRBV7-9
d_call: -
j_call: TRBJ1-2

cdr3_nt: TGTGCCAGCAGTGAGAAGACAGGGGCGTTCGGTGAGCAGTACTTC
cdr3_aa: CASSEKTGAFGEQYF
v_call: TRBV6-1
d_call: TRBD1
j_call: TRBJ2-7

cdr3_nt: TGTGCCATACACAGCTCCTATAATTCACCCCTCCACTTT
cdr3_aa: CAIHSSYNSPLHF
v_call: TRBV28
d_call: -
j_call: TRBJ1-6

cdr3_nt: TGTGCCAGCAGCTTGGCCGCAGGGGGCGTTCAGCCCCAGCATTTT
cdr3_aa: CASSLAAGGVQPQHF
v_call: TRBV5-6
d_call: TRBD1
j_call: TRBJ1-5

cdr3_nt: TGTGCCAGCAGGAGAGAACAGGGTTGGTGGCCCCAGCATTTT
cdr3_aa: CASRREQGWWPQHF
v_call: TRBV6-1
d_call: -
j_call: TRBJ1-5

cdr3_nt: TGTGCCAGCTCATCACTTCCAAACAGTGCCAGCTCTGGGGCCAACGTCCTGACTTTC
cdr3_aa: CASSSLPNSASSGANVLTF
v_call: TRBV18
d_call: -
j_call: TRBJ2-6

cdr3_nt: TGTGCCAGCAGTCTACGGACAGGAAGCTCCTACAATGAGCAGTTCTTC
cdr3_aa: CASSLRTGSSYNEQFF
v_call: TRBV27
d_call: TRBD1
j_call: TRBJ2-1

cdr3_nt: TGCGCCAGCAGCCAAGACTGGACTAGCAGAACAGATACGCAGTATTTT
cdr3_aa: CASSQDWTSRTDTQYF
v_call: TRBV4-1
d_call: TRBD2
j_call: TRBJ2-3

cdr3_nt: TGCAGCGTTGTTTCTCGGACAGGGAAAAAGGCCACTGAAGCTTTCTTT
cdr3_aa: CSVVSRTGKKATEAFF
v_call: TRBV29-1
d_call: TRBD1
j_call: TRBJ1-1

cdr3_nt: TGCGCCAGCAGCCCTAGGACAGGGCCTGATCAGCCCCAGCATTTT
cdr3_aa: CASSPRTGPDQPQHF
v_call: TRBV4-1
d_call: TRBD1
j_call: TRBJ1-5

cdr3_nt: TGTGCCAGCAGCGTAGCTCCTGTTGGTGACAGGGGGAGACTGGCTAATGAAAAACTGTTTTTT
cdr3_aa: CASSVAPVGDRGRLANEKLFF
v_call: TRBV9
d_call: TRBD1
j_call: TRBJ1-4

cdr3_nt: TGTGCCAGCAGCGTAGATACAGCCTTCTACAATGAGCAGTTCTTC
cdr3_aa: CASSVDTAFYNEQFF
v_call: TRBV9
d_call: -
j_call: TRBJ2-1

cdr3_nt: TGTGCCAGCAGCGTAGATACTAGCGGGAACTACGAGCAGTACTTC
cdr3_aa: CASSVDTSGNYEQYF
v_call: TRBV9
d_call: TRBD2
j_call: TRBJ2-7

cdr3_nt: TGTGCCAGACGCGATGAGCAGTTCTTC
cdr3_aa: CARRDEQFF
v_call: TRBV27
d_call: -
j_call: TRBJ2-1

cdr3_nt: TGCGCCAGCAGCTTGGAGACGGCAGGGGGAACAGATACGCAGTATTTT
cdr3_aa: CASSLETAGGTDTQYF
v_call: TRBV5-1
d_call: TRBD1
j_call: TRBJ2-3

cdr3_nt: TGTGCCAGCAGCTTAGCAACAGGCTCTGGAAACACCATATATTTT
cdr3_aa: CASSLATGSGNTIYF
v_call: TRBV7-6
d_call: -
j_call: TRBJ1-3

cdr3_nt: TGTGCTAGTGGTTTGGTACAGGGACAGGGGGCTTACGAGCAGTACTTC
cdr3_aa: CASGLVQGQGAYEQYF
v_call: TRBV12-5
d_call: TRBD1
j_call: TRBJ2-7

cdr3_nt: TGTGCCAGCAGTTATTCCGGGGGAACCAATGAAAAACTGTTTTTT
cdr3_aa: CASSYSGGTNEKLFF
v_call: TRBV6-5
d_call: -
j_call: TRBJ1-4

cdr3_nt: TGTGCCAGCAGTGAAGGAATGACTCAGCACCAGCATTTT
cdr3_aa: CASSEGMTQHQHF
v_call: TRBV6-1
d_call: -
j_call: TRBJ1-5

cdr3_nt: TGTGCCAGTAGTATAGTGCGGCATAGCGGGGGGGGTGAGCAGTTCTTC
cdr3_aa: CASSIVRHSGGGEQFF
v_call: TRBV19
d_call: TRBD2
j_call: TRBJ2-1

cdr3_nt: TGCGCCAGCAGCTTTCAGCAGGGTCATAGGGATGAGCAGTTCTTC
cdr3_aa: CASSFQQGHRDEQFF
v_call: TRBV5-1
d_call: -
j_call: TRBJ2-1

cdr3_nt: TGTGCCAGCAGCCAGGGACAGACTGGAAACACCATATATTTT
cdr3_aa: CASSQGQTGNTIYF
v_call: TRBV13
d_call: TRBD1
j_call: TRBJ1-3

cdr3_nt: TGTGCCAGCAGTCACGGGACAGGGGGAGGCTATGGCTACACCTTC
cdr3_aa: CASSHGTGGGYGYTF
v_call: TRBV6-5
d_call: TRBD1
j_call: TRBJ1-2

cdr3_nt: TGTGCCAGCAGTTACCTCCAGGGCACTACCTACGAGCAGTACTTC
cdr3_aa: CASSYLQGTTYEQYF
v_call: TRBV6-5
d_call: -
j_call: TRBJ2-7

cdr3_nt: TGTGCCATCAGTGAAGCCGTAGCAAACTCTGGAAACACCATATATTTT
cdr3_aa: CAISEAVANSGNTIYF
v_call: TRBV10-3
d_call: -
j_call: TRBJ1-3

cdr3_nt: TGCGCCAGCAGCCCCCACGGGCAGGGAACTAATGAAAAACTGTTTTTT
cdr3_aa: CASSPHGQGTNEKLFF
v_call: TRBV4-1
d_call: -
j_call: TRBJ1-4

cdr3_nt: TGTGCCAGCCAAACGACGGAGGGTTATACTGAAGCTTTCTTT
cdr3_aa: CASQTTEGYTEAFF
v_call: TRBV18
d_call: -
j_call: TRBJ1-1

cdr3_nt: TGTGCCAGCTCACCTCCGGGACTAGCGGGATCAGATACGCAGTATTTT
cdr3_aa: CASSPPGLAGSDTQYF
v_call: TRBV18
d_call: TRBD2
j_call: TRBJ2-3

cdr3_nt: TGTGCCAGAAGTGAAAGACAGATGGCTTTCTTT
cdr3_aa: CARSERQMAFF
v_call: TRBV2
d_call: -
j_call: TRBJ1-1

cdr3_nt: TGCGCCAGCAGCCAAGCTGATACAGGGGCCGGCGAGCAGTACTTC
cdr3_aa: CASSQADTGAGEQYF
v_call: TRBV4-1
d_call: TRBD1
j_call: TRBJ2-7

cdr3_nt: TGTGCCAGCAGCTTAGAAACGGGCTCCTACGAGCAGTACTTC
cdr3_aa: CASSLETGSYEQYF
v_call: TRBV7-2
d_call: -
j_call: TRBJ2-7

cdr3_nt: TGCGCCAGCAGCTTGGGACAGGGGAACACCGGGGAGCTGTTTTTT
cdr3_aa: CASSLGQGNTGELFF
v_call: TRBV5-1
d_call: TRBD1
j_call: TRBJ2-2

cdr3_nt: TGTGCCAGCAGCTTATACCAGGGGCGTGGAGAAAAACTGTTTTTT
cdr3_aa: CASSLYQGRGEKLFF
v_call: TRBV11-1
d_call: -
j_call: TRBJ1-4

cdr3_nt: TGTGCCAGCAGCTTAGCGAGACTAGCGGGAAGAACAGATACGCAGTATTTT
cdr3_aa: CASSLARLAGRTDTQYF
v_call: TRBV7-9
d_call: TRBD2
j_call: TRBJ2-3

cdr3_nt: TGTGCCAGCTCAAAGACTAGCGGGAGGCCCCACGAGCAGTACTTC
cdr3_aa: CASSKTSGRPHEQYF
v_call: TRBV18
d_call: TRBD2
j_call: TRBJ2-7

cdr3_nt: TGTGCCAGCAGTGAACGGGAGACCCAGTACTTC
cdr3_aa: CASSERETQYF
v_call: TRBV2
d_call: -
j_call: TRBJ2-5

cdr3_nt: TGTGCCACTAAACAGGGCCCGGGGCCGCCCCAGCATTTT
cdr3_aa: CATKQGPGPPQHF
v_call: TRBV19
d_call: -
j_call: TRBJ1-5

cdr3_nt: TGTGCCAGCAGCGGGGACTCCCACGGCAATGAGCAGTTCTTC
cdr3_aa: CASSGDSHGNEQFF
v_call: TRBV2
d_call: -
j_call: TRBJ2-1

cdr3_nt: TGTGCCAGCTCACCAGGGGCGAACACTGAAGCTTTCTTT
cdr3_aa: CASSPGANTEAFF
v_call: TRBV18
d_call: -
j_call: TRBJ1-1

cdr3_nt: TGCAGCGTTGGTCCGGGGACTGAAGCTTTCTTT
cdr3_aa: CSVGPGTEAFF
v_call: TRBV29-1
d_call: -
j_call: TRBJ1-1

cdr3_nt: TGTGCCACCAGCAGAGCCGGACTAGCGGCGGCCGGGGAGCTGTTTTTT
cdr3_aa: CATSRAGLAAAGELFF
v_call: TRBV15
d_call: TRBD2
j_call: TRBJ2-2

cdr3_nt: TGTGCCAGCAGCGGGCCACAGGACTCCTACGAGCAGTACTTC
cdr3_aa: CASSGPQDSYEQYF
v_call: TRBV7-9
d_call: -
j_call: TRBJ2-7